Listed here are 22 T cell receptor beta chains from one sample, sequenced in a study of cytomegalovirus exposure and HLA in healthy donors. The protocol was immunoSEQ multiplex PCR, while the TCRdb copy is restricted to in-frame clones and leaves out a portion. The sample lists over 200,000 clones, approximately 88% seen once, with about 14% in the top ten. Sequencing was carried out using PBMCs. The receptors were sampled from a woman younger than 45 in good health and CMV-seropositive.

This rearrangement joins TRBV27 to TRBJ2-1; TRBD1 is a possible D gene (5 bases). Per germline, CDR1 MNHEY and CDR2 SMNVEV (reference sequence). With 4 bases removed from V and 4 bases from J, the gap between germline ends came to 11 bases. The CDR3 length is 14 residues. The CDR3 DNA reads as TGTGCCAGCAGTTCCTTCGACAGTTACAATGAGCAGTTCTTC. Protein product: CASSSFDSYNEQFF.

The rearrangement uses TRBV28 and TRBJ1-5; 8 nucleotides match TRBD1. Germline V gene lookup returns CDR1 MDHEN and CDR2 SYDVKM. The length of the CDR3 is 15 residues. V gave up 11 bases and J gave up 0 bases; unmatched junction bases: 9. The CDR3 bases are TGTGCCGGAGGTCAGGGGGCACTTAGCAATCAGCCCCAGCATTTT. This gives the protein CAGGQGALSNQPQHF.

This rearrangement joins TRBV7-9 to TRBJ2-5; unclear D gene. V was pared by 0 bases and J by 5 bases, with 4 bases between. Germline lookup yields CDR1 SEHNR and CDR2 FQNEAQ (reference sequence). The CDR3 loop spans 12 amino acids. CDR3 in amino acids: CASSLALETQYF. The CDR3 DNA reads TGTGCCAGCAGCTTAGCGCTGGAGACCCAGTACTTC. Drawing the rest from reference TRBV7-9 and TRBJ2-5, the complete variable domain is DTGVSQNPRHKITKRGQNVTFRCDPISEHNRLYWYRQTLGQGPEFLTYFQNEAQLEKSRLLSDRFSAERPKGSFSTLEIQRTEQGDSAMYLCASSLALETQYFGPGTRLLVL.

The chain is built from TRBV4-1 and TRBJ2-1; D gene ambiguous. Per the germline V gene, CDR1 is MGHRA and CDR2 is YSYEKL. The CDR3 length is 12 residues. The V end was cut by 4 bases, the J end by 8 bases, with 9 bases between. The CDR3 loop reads CASSPRGDEQFF. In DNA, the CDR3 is TGCGCCAGCAGCCCACGAGGAGATGAGCAGTTCTTC.

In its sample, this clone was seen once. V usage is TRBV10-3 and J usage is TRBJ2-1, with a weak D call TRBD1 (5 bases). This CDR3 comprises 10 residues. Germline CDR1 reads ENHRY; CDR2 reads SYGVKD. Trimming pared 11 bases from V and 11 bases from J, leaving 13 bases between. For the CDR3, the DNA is TGTGCCCAGGGTTCGGCTCAGCAGTTCTTC. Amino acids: CAQGSAQQFF.

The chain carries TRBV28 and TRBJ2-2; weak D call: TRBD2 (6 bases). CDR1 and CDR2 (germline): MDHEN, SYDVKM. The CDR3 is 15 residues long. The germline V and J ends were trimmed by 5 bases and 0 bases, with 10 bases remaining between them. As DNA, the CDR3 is TGTGCCAGCAGTCGGGGGACGGCGAACACCGGGGAGCTGTTTTTT. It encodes CASSRGTANTGELFF. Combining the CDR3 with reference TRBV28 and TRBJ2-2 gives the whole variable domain DVKVTQSSRYLVKRTGEKVFLECVQDMDHENMFWYRQDPGLGLRLIYFSYDVKMKEKGDIPEGYSVSREKKERFSLILESASTNQTSMYLCASSRGTANTGELFFGEGSRLTVL.

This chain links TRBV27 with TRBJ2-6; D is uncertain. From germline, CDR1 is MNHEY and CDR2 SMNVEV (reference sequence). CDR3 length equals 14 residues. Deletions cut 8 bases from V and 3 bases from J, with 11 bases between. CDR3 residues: CASSRSSGANVLTF. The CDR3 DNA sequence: TGTGCCAGCTCGCGGAGTAGTGGGGCCAACGTCCTGACTTTC.

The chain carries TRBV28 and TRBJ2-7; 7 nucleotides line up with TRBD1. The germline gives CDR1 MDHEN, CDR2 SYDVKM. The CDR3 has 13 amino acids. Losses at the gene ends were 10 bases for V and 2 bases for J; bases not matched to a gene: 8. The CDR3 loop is CATSYGQAYEQYF. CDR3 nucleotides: TGTGCCACCTCCTATGGACAGGCCTACGAGCAGTACTTC.

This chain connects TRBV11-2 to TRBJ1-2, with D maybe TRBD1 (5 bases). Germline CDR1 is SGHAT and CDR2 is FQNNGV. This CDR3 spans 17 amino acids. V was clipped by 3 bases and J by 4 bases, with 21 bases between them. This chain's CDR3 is CASSFPPGTREGYGYTF. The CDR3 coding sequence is TGTGCCAGCAGCTTCCCTCCCGGGACCAGGGAGGGCTATGGCTACACCTTC.

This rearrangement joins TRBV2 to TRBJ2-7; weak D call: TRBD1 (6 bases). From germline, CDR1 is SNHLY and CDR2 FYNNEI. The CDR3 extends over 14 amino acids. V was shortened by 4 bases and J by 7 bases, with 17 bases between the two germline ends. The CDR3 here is CASSVAGARGEQYF. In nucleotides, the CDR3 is TGTGCCAGCAGTGTTGCAGGGGCGCGCGGGGAGCAGTACTTC.

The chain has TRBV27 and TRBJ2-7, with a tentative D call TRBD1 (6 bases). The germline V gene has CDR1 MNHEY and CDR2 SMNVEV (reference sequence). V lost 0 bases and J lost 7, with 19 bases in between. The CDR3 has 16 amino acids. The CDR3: CASSLSGRGYLGEQYF. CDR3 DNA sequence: TGTGCCAGCAGTTTATCTGGCAGGGGCTACCTGGGGGAGCAGTACTTC.

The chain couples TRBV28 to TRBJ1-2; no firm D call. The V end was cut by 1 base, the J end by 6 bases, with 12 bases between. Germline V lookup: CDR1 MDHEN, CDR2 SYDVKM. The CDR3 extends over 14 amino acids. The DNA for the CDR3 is TGTGCCAGCAGTTTATTCAACAAAAAGGATGGCTACACCTTC. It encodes CASSLFNKKDGYTF.

The CDR3 DNA sequence: TGTGCCAGCAGTGACGGTGGGAGTTCTGATACGCAGTATTTT. Translation gives CASSDGGSSDTQYF. The V and J genes are TRBV6-4 and TRBJ2-3; D possibly corresponds to TRBD2 (5 bases). The length of the CDR3 is 14 residues. The germline CDR1 and CDR2 sequences are MRHNA and SNTAGT. Trimming cost V 2 bases and J 6 bases, with 12 bases left between them.

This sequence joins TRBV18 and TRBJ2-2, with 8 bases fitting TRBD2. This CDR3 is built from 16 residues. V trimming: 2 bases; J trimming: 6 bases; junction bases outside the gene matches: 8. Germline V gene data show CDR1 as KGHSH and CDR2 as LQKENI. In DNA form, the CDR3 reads TGTGCCAGCTCACCAAGAACGGGAGGGCCTCCCGGGGAGCTGTTTTTT. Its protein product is CASSPRTGGPPGELFF. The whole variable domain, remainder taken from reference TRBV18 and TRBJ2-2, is NAGVMQNPRHLVRRRGQEARLRCSPMKGHSHVYWYRQLPEEGLKFMVYLQKENIIDESGMPKERFSAEFPKEGPSILRIQQVVRGDSAAYFCASSPRTGGPPGELFFGEGSRLTVL.

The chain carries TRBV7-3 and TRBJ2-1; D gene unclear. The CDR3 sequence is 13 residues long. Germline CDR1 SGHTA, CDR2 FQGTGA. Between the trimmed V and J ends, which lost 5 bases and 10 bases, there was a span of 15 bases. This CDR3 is CASSPAELGEQFF. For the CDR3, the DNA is TGTGCCAGCAGCCCGGCAGAACTGGGCGAGCAGTTCTTC.

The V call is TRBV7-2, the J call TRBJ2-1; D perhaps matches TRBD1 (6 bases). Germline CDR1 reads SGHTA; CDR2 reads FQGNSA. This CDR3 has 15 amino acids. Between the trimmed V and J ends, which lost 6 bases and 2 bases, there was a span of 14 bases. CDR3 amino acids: CASSKDQGTYNEQFF. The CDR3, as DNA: TGTGCCAGCAGTAAAGACCAGGGGACCTACAATGAGCAGTTCTTC. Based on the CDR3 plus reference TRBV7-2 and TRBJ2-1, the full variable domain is GAGVSQSPSNKVTEKGKDVELRCDPISGHTALYWYRQSLGQGLEFLIYFQGNSAPDKSGLPSDRFSAERTGGSVSTLTIQRTQQEDSAVYLCASSKDQGTYNEQFFGPGTRLTVL.

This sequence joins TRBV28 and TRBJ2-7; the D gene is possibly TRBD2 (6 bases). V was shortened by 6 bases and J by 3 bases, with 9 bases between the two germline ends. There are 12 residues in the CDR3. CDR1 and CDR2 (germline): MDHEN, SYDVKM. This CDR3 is CASRGDFYEQYF. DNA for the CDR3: TGTGCCAGCAGGGGGGACTTCTACGAGCAGTACTTC. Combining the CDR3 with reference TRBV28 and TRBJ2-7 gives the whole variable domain DVKVTQSSRYLVKRTGEKVFLECVQDMDHENMFWYRQDPGLGLRLIYFSYDVKMKEKGDIPEGYSVSREKKERFSLILESASTNQTSMYLCASRGDFYEQYFGPGTRLTVT.

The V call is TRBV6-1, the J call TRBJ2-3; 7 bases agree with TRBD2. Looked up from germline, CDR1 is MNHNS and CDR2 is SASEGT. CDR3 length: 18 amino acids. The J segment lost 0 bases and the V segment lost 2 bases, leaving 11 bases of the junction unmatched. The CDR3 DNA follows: TGTGCCAGCAGTGAATCCCCGGGAGGCCTGGGTAGCACAGATACGCAGTATTTT. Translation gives CASSESPGGLGSTDTQYF.

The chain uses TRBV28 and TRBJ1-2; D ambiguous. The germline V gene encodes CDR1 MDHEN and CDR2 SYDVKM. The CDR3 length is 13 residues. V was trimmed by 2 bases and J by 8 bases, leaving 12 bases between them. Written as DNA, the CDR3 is TGTGCCAGCAGTTTAAATATTTGGGGAGGCTACACCTTC. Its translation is CASSLNIWGGYTF.

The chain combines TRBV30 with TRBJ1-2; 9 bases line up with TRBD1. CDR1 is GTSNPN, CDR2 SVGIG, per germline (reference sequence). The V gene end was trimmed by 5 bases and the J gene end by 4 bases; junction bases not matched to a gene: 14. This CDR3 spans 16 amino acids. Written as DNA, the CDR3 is TGTGCCTGGGAGCCGGGACAGGGTACTTGGGCCTATGGCTACACCTTC. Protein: CAWEPGQGTWAYGYTF.

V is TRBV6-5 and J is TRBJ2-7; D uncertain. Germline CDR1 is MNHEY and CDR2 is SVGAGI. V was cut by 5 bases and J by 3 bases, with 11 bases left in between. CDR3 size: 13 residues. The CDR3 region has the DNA TGTGCCAGCAGTCGACATTGGAGCTACGAGCAGTACTTC. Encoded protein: CASSRHWSYEQYF.

CDR3 sequence reads: CASSLTPLDVGNTEAFF. In DNA, the CDR3 is TGTGCCAGCAGCTTAACCCCACTCGACGTTGGGAACACTGAAGCTTTCTTT. The chain employs TRBV7-3 and TRBJ1-1, with unresolved D. From germline, CDR1 is SGHTA and CDR2 FQGTGA. V lost 0 bases and J lost 1, with 15 bases in between. This CDR3 is 17 amino acids long. The whole variable domain, filled in from reference TRBV7-3 and TRBJ1-1, reads GAGVSQTPSNKVTEKGKYVELRCDPISGHTALYWYRQSLGQGPEFLIYFQGTGAADDSGLPNDRFFAVRPEGSVSTLKIQRTERGDSAVYLCASSLTPLDVGNTEAFFGQGTRLTVV.